A selection of T cell receptor beta chains follows, all from one sample in a study of T-cell memory formation after mild COVID-19. Each CDR3 protein gets one entry after TCRdb re-called the 5' RACE reads with MiXCR. Here the sample spans 470,000 or so distinct CDR3 sequences, 20% being singletons. Sequencing was carried out using PBMCs or a T cell subset sorted from them (not recorded which). These receptors all come from an adult woman who had mild COVID-19 (a few samples of this study predate the infection). Cell type and time point are not known. Each CDR3 is given with its conserved first and last residue. The D gene is left open where the match is weak. Only some rows state a clone size, as once, few, many or a class for expanded clones.

CDR3aa	CDR3nt	abundance	d_gene	j_gene	v_gene
CASSLALPNTEAFF	TGTGCCAGCAGCTTAGCCCTACCGAACACTGAAGCTTTCTTT	NA	NA	TRBJ1-1	TRBV7-2
CASSVQGQGSNTEAFF	TGCGCCAGCAGCGTACAGGGACAAGGATCGAACACTGAAGCTTTCTTT	NA	NA	TRBJ1-1	TRBV5-1
CASGLGGVDTEAFF	TGTGCTAGTGGTTTGGGAGGGGTTGACACTGAAGCTTTCTTT	NA	NA	TRBJ1-1	TRBV12-5
CATSRTSRGLLSDTQYF	TGTGCCACCAGCAGGACCTCGAGGGGGCTCCTCTCAGATACGCAGTATTTT	few	TRBD1	TRBJ2-3	TRBV15
CSASPRGPYNEQFF	TGCAGTGCTAGTCCGCGGGGGCCTTACAATGAGCAGTTCTTC	NA	NA	TRBJ2-1	TRBV20-1
CASRPGLAGSEGTGELFF	TGTGCCAGCAGGCCGGGACTAGCGGGATCTGAGGGCACCGGGGAGCTGTTTTTT	NA	TRBD2	TRBJ2-2	TRBV5-4
CASSQSGGYTEAFF	TGTGCCAGCAGCCAATCGGGGGGGTACACTGAAGCTTTCTTT	NA	NA	TRBJ1-1	TRBV3-1
CSVEAGTTEAFF	TGCAGCGTTGAAGCTGGGACCACTGAAGCTTTCTTT	NA	NA	TRBJ1-1	TRBV29-1
CASSLGQGPSDNSPLHF	TGCGCCAGCAGCTTGGGCCAGGGGCCGTCGGATAATTCACCCCTCCACTTT	NA	NA	TRBJ1-6	TRBV5-1
CASSPKVGQGTNYEQYF	TGTGCCAGCAGCCCCAAGGTGGGACAGGGGACAAACTACGAGCAGTACTTC	once	TRBD1	TRBJ2-7	TRBV25-1
CASSFSEADTQYF	TGCGCCAGCAGCTTCTCGGAAGCAGATACGCAGTATTTT	NA	NA	TRBJ2-3	TRBV5-1
CASSRPGRRSGEQYF	TGTGCCAGCAGCCGCCCGGGACGCCGGTCCGGCGAGCAGTACTTC	NA	NA	TRBJ2-7	TRBV5-6
CASGTGQGGDTEAFF	TGTGCTAGTGGTACTGGACAGGGGGGGGACACTGAAGCTTTCTTT	NA	TRBD1	TRBJ1-1	TRBV12-5
CASSPRVSGANYEQYF	TGTGCCAGCAGCCCTCGAGTGTCGGGAGCCAATTACGAGCAGTACTTC	few	NA	TRBJ2-7	TRBV7-9
CASSPRGASSTEAFF	TGTGCCAGCAGCCCGAGGGGGGCCAGCAGCACTGAAGCTTTCTTT	NA	NA	TRBJ1-1	TRBV9
CASIRTSGGGGTDTQYF	TGTGCCAGCATTCGGACTAGCGGGGGTGGTGGCACAGATACGCAGTATTTT	NA	TRBD2	TRBJ2-3	TRBV27
CSARDLLAVNEQFF	TGCAGTGCTAGAGATCTACTAGCGGTGAATGAGCAGTTCTTC	NA	TRBD2	TRBJ2-1	TRBV20-1
CASSLPDAETQYF	TGTGCCAGCAGCTTACCCGATGCGGAGACCCAGTACTTC	few	NA	TRBJ2-5	TRBV11-2
CASSYRGDTGELFF	TGCGCCAGCAGTTATAGGGGAGACACCGGGGAGCTGTTTTTT	many	NA	TRBJ2-2	TRBV10-2
CSVPWQGTDTQYF	TGCAGTGTCCCTTGGCAGGGCACAGATACGCAGTATTTT	few	NA	TRBJ2-3	TRBV20-1
CASSPDPGFQLHF	TGTGCCAGCAGTCCGGACCCGGGCTTCCAGCTCCACTTT	many	NA	TRBJ1-6	TRBV12-3/TRBV12-4
CASSLFQQGLMNEQFF	TGTGCCAGCAGCTTATTCCAACAGGGCCTTATGAATGAGCAGTTCTTC	few	NA	TRBJ2-1	TRBV7-6
CAGSQGAYEQYF	TGTGCCGGCAGCCAGGGGGCCTACGAGCAGTACTTC	NA	TRBD1	TRBJ2-7	TRBV5-6
CASSFRDRGHEQYF	TGTGCTAGCAGCTTCCGGGACAGGGGGCACGAGCAGTACTTC	NA	TRBD1	TRBJ2-7	TRBV7-7
CASSLVSSGTGELFF	TGCGCCAGCAGCTTGGTATCGTCAGGGACCGGGGAGCTGTTTTTT	once	NA	TRBJ2-2	TRBV5-1
CASSRSGRGEKLFF	TGTGCCAGCAGCCGCTCCGGCAGGGGTGAAAAACTGTTTTTT	NA	NA	TRBJ1-4	TRBV3-1
CASSGRTGTYEQYF	TGTGCCAGCAGCGGAAGGACAGGAACCTACGAGCAGTACTTC	NA	TRBD1	TRBJ2-7	TRBV4-2
CSVAPARSNTEAFF	TGCAGCGTTGCTCCCGCCAGGAGTAACACTGAAGCTTTCTTT	NA	NA	TRBJ1-1	TRBV29-1